This T cell receptor beta chain comes out of a study of cytomegalovirus exposure and HLA in healthy donors. On this clone: Antigen: not known.

Study-level points and caveats: Immune exposure was documented only through CMV serostatus.

Researchers ran the PCR with 60 Vbeta and 13 Jbeta primers. Only in-frame clones appear in the TCRdb table, and some are missing; sequencing was by immunoSEQ multiplex PCR. This sample has 150,000 to 200,000 clones, with approximately 80% found just once. Sequencing used PBMCs. The receptor comes from a male donor in good health and CMV-seronegative.

The CDR3 region is CASSLAQGNNEQFF. Here the CDR3 DNA reads TGTGCCAGCAGCTTAGCACAGGGGAACAATGAGCAGTTCTTC. The chain uses TRBV7-7 and TRBJ2-1; 7 bases are shared with TRBD1. Germline V lookup: CDR1 SSHAT, CDR2 FNYEAQ (reference sequence). Germline trimming cut 0 bases from V and 5 bases from J; bases unmatched to any gene: 1. The CDR3 contains 14 residues.